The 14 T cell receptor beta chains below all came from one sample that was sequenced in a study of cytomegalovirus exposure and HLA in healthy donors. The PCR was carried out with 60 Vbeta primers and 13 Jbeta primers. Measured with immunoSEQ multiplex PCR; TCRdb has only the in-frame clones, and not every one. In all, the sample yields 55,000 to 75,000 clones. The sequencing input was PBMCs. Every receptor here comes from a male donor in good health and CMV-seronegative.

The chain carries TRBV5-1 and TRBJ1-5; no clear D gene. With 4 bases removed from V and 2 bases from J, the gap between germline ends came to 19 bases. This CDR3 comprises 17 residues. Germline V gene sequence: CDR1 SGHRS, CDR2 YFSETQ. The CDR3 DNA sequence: TGCGCCAGCAGCGTGGTGAGGTGGGAGGGCGGCAATCAGCCCCAGCATTTT. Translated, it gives CASSVVRWEGGNQPQHF.

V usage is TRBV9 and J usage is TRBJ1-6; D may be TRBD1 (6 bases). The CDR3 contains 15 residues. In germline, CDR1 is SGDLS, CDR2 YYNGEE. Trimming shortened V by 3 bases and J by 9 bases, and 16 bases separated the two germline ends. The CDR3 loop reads CASSGGGITPSPLHF. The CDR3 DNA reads TGTGCCAGCAGCGGGGGGGGCATTACCCCTTCACCCCTCCACTTT.

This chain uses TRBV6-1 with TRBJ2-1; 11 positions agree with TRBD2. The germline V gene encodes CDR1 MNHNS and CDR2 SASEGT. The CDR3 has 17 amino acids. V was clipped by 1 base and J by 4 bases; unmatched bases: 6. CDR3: CASSEGRGTSGYNEQFF. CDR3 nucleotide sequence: TGTGCCAGCAGTGAAGGGCGGGGGACTAGCGGTTACAATGAGCAGTTCTTC.

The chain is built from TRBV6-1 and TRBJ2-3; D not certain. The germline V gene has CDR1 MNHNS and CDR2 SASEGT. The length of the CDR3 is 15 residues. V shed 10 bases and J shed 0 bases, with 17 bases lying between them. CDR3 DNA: TGTGCCATTCAATGGGCTGGATCTAGCACAGATACGCAGTATTTT. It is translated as CAIQWAGSSTDTQYF.

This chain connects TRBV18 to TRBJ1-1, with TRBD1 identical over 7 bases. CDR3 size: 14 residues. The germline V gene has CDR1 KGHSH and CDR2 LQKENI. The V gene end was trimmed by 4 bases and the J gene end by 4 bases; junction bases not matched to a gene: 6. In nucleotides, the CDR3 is TGTGCCAGCTCACTATACGACAGGGCCACTGAAGCTTTCTTT. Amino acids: CASSLYDRATEAFF.

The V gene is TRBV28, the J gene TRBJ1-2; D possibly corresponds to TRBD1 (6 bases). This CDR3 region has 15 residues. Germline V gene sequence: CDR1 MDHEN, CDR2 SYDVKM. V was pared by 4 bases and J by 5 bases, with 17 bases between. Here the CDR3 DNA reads TGTGCCAGCAGTTCCCCCCAGGGGCGGGGGTATGGCTACACCTTC. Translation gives CASSSPQGRGYGYTF.

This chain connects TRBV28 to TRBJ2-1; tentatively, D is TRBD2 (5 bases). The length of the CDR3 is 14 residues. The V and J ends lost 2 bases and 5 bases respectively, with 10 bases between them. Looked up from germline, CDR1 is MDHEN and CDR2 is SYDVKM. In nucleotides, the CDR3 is TGTGCCAGCAGTTTAACCGGGGATGACAATGAGCAGTTCTTC. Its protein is CASSLTGDDNEQFF.

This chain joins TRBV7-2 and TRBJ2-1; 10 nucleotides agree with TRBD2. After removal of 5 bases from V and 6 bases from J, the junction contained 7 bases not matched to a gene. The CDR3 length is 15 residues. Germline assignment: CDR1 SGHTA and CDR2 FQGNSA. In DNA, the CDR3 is TGTGCCAGCAGCCGGCAGGCTAGCGGGGGCAATGAGCAGTTCTTC. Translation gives CASSRQASGGNEQFF.

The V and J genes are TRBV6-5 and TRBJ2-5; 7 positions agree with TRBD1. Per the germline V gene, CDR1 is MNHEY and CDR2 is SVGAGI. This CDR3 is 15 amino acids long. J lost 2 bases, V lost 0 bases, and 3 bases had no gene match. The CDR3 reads CASSYSRDSQETQYF. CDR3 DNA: TGTGCCAGCAGTTACTCTAGGGACAGTCAAGAGACCCAGTACTTC.

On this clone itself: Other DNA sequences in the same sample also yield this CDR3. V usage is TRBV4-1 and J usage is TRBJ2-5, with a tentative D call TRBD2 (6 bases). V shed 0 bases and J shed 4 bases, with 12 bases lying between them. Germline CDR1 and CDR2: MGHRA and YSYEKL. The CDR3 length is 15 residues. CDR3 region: CASSQEGGAVETQYF. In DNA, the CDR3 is TGCGCCAGCAGCCAAGAAGGAGGGGCCGTAGAGACCCAGTACTTC.

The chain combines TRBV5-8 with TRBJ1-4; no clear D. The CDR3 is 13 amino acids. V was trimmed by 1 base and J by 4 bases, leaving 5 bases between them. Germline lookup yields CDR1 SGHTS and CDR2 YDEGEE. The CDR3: CASSLRLNEKLFF. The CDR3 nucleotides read TGTGCCAGCAGCTTGCGACTTAATGAAAAACTGTTTTTT.

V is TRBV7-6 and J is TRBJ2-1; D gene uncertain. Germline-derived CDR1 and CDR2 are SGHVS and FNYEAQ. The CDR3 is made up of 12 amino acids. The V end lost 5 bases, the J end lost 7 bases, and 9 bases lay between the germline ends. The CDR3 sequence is CASSPRTNEQFF. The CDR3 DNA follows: TGTGCCAGCAGCCCTAGAACAAATGAGCAGTTCTTC.

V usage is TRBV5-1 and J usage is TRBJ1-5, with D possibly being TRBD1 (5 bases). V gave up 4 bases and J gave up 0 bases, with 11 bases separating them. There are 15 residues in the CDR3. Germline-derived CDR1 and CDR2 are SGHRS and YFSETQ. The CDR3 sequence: CASSPNGGSNQPQHF. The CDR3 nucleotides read TGCGCCAGCAGCCCGAACGGGGGTAGCAATCAGCCCCAGCATTTT.

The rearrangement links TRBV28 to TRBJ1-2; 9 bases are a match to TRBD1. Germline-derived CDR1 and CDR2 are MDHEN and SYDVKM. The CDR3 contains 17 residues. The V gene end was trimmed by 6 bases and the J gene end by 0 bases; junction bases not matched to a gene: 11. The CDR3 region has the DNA TGTGCCAGCAGCCCGGGACAGGGAAAACCCACTAACTATGGCTACACCTTC. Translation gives CASSPGQGKPTNYGYTF.